This T cell receptor beta chain was obtained from a study of blood T cells in healthy people across ages. Regarding the study as a whole: Those diversity estimates obtained from one million T cells were thought to be underestimates. Naive CD4+ cells and diversity were both higher in long-lived donors than in aged donors.

Trimming removed 0 bases from V and 3 bases from J, with 9 bases in between. The CDR3 is 14 residues long. Germline V gene data show CDR1 as LGHNA and CDR2 as YNFKEQ. This clonotype was counted only a few times. What it binds is unknown. Researchers isolated at least 7 million PBMCs per sample. A minimum of 5.5 micrograms of total RNA was extracted per sample. Alongside a J-beta primer mix, a sample-barcoded 5' primer served in a second PCR lasting about 7 to 12 cycles. TCRdb passed the 5' RACE reads through MiXCR, listing each CDR3 protein once. Of around 600,000 distinct CDR3 sequences detected, roughly 48% appear once; the ten largest clones hold around 25%.

V gene TRBV4-2 combines with J gene TRBJ2-7, with a possible D match to TRBD2 (6 bases). Specimen: blood. This clonotype was sampled from a man older than 75 in good health. CDR3 nucleotides: TGTGCCAGCAGCCAAGACCGGGACTTCTACGAGCAGTACTTC. Protein product: CASSQDRDFYEQYF.